A single T cell receptor (beta chain) is shown here with its context. Data came from immunoSEQ multiplex PCR; TCRdb stores just in-frame clones and leaves some out. The data hold about 180,000 clones, with approximately 78% observed a single time. This CDR3 comprises 16 residues. V shed 4 bases, J shed 4 bases, and the junction held 9 bases outside the gene matches. CDR1 and CDR2 from the germline V gene are SGHRS and YFSETQ. This entry comes from a study of blood T cell repertoires in COVID-19. Across the whole study: From the United States, Italy and Spain came samples of acute and convalescent COVID-19.

The clonotype originates from an elderly woman with COVID-19, enrolled during active disease. Sequencing was performed on peripheral blood. The chain uses TRBV5-1 and TRBJ2-7; 12 bases fit TRBD2. CDR3 bases: TGCGCCAGCAGCGCGGCTAGCGGGAGGGCCGGTTACGAGCAGTACTTC. Residues: CASSAASGRAGYEQYF.